This TCR delta chain comes out of a study of γδ T cells in repeated Plasmodium falciparum infection (dated by TCRdb to about 2021). Context from the whole study: In the natural-infection arm, Malian children exposed to intense seasonal malaria transmission were enrolled and compared against age and gender matched Australian children. Using both natural infection in Mali and controlled human malaria infection, the study looked at the way repeated Plasmodium falciparum infection shapes the human gammadelta T cell repertoire. Malian gammadelta TCR repertoires were analysed cross-sectionally in periods with no transmission and longitudinally across episodes of acute febrile malaria. Samples from controlled-infection subjects were taken at baseline, right before selected infections, and 21 days after each infection. Four controlled human malaria infections were administered to roughly five malaria-naive U.S. adults over around 600 days by bites from P. falciparum NF54-infected Anopheles stephensi mosquitoes. Overall results and qualifications from the work: Across time and infection, the Vgamma9/Vdelta2+ TCR repertoires showed a highly stable polyclonal makeup, with many TCRgamma sequences overlapping between individuals. The Malian cohort was drawn from a small rural village made up mostly of one ethnic group, which limits generalizability. In Vdelta2-negative gammadelta TCR repertoires, which were largely Vdelta1+, repeated controlled infections appeared to drive waves of new clonotype selection. Compared with Australian children, Malian children appeared to have Vdelta2-negative gammadelta TCR repertoires that were more clonally expanded, less diverse and less shared. The controlled-infection cohort was small, limiting analysis of inter-individual variability in gammadelta T cell responses.

The protocol used for the library was multiplex PCR. Instrument used: Illumina MiSeq. Every sorted gammadelta T cell sample had both its TCR gamma (TRG) and TCR delta (TRD) chains sequenced. From the authors' description of their analysis: The repertoire analyses used clonotype tree plots, the accumulated frequency of the top 20 clonotypes, and diversity index (DI) and D75 metrics. For TCRdb, the public reads were processed anew by CATT, and duplicate DNA sequences were folded into one row. The V and J calls here are based on TCRdb, not the publication. This sample has around 89,000 delta-chain clones in its table, and around 1.4% of those were observed once. The top ten hold under 9.5% of the sample. For bulk TCR repertoire analysis, Vgamma9/Vdelta2+ and Vdelta2-negative gammadelta T cell populations were flow-sorted out of peripheral blood mononuclear cells. CDR1 and CDR2 are drawn from the germline V gene: TSWWSYY, QGS. The V end gives up 2 bases and the J end 0 bases, leaving 19 bases in the junction not matched to a gene. Reading from cysteine to phenylalanine, the CDR3 counts 22 amino acids. CDR3 DNA is the only sequence kept; it has 66 bases, read in frame from the first base.

As regards this clone: What this receptor recognizes is not known. Base quality data are lacking; no much larger clone is found one base away.

The TCR sequence derives from a pool of human donors (malaria-infected and uninfected, not separated). The chain is encoded by TRDV1 joined to TRDJ1; 12 middle bases align to TRDD3. Since TCRdb gives no J gene, matching the DNA to germline was used here to assign it. The sequenced sample was gamma-delta T cells from blood. The CDR3 here reads CALGETLPWCTGGYLNTDKLIF. The DNA reads as follows: TGTGCTCTTGGGGAAACTCTCCCGTGGTGTACTGGGGGATACCTCAACACCGATAAACTCATCTTT.